Following are 8 T cell receptor beta chains from one sample sequenced in a study of blood T cell repertoires in COVID-19. Assay: immunoSEQ multiplex PCR; the TCRdb copy retains only in-frame clones and omits some. The sample holds tens of thousands of clones, over 75% seen once. The sample comprised peripheral blood. Receptors originate from a human donor with acute or convalescent COVID-19. The donor label of this sample is uncertain.

The genes are TRBV6-5 and TRBJ2-3; 7 nucleotides match TRBD1. Germline loops: CDR1 MNHEY, CDR2 SVGAGI. The V gene end was trimmed by 11 bases and the J gene end by 2 bases; junction bases not matched to a gene: 13. CDR3 length: 15 amino acids. The CDR3 region is CAGRARQGYTDTQYF. The CDR3 DNA reads as TGTGCCGGCCGGGCCCGACAGGGATACACAGATACGCAGTATTTT.

The genes are TRBV12-3 or TRBV12-4 and TRBJ1-6; 8 nucleotides line up with TRBD1. V trimming: 6 bases; J trimming: 15 bases; junction bases outside the gene matches: 7. The CDR3 has 12 amino acids. The CDR3 loop is CASSHADRDLHF. DNA of the CDR3: TGTGCCAGCAGCCACGCGGACAGGGACCTCCACTTT.

CDR3 in amino acids: CASSNSFYGYTF. In DNA form, the CDR3 reads TGTGCCAGTAGTAATTCCTTCTATGGCTACACCTTC. The rearrangement uses TRBV19 and TRBJ1-2; no clear D. Trimming left V 4 bases short and J 4 bases short, with 7 bases between. The CDR3 is 12 amino acids. Germline CDR1 reads LNHDA; CDR2 reads SQIVND (reference sequence).

V and J are TRBV6-5 and TRBJ1-2; D is unclear. V lost 7 bases to trimming and J lost 5 bases, with 17 bases between them. Germline V gene data show CDR1 as MNHEY and CDR2 as SVGAGI. The CDR3 totals 14 residues. The CDR3 bases are TGTGCCAGCACCCCGGAGGCGGGAGTTTATGGCTACACCTTC. This sequence encodes CASTPEAGVYGYTF.

V usage is TRBV11-3 and J usage is TRBJ2-7; a weak D match, TRBD1 (5 bases). The CDR3 extends over 13 amino acids. Germline V lookup: CDR1 SGHNT, CDR2 YENEEA. Trimming left V 5 bases short and J 3 bases short, with 11 bases between. In DNA, the CDR3 is TGTGCCAGCAGCCTTACAAGGGGCTACGAGCAGTACTTC. Amino acid sequence: CASSLTRGYEQYF.

In its sample, this clone was seen a few times. The rearrangement links TRBV28 to TRBJ2-2; D call uncertain. The germline CDR1 and CDR2 sequences are MDHEN and SYDVKM. The CDR3 is made up of 17 amino acids. Trimming left V 4 bases short and J 1 base short, with 16 bases between. The CDR3 DNA sequence: TGTGCCAGCAGTTCCCCCTACAGTACAAAGAACACCGGGGAGCTGTTTTTT. The encoded protein is CASSSPYSTKNTGELFF.

The chain links TRBV7-3 to TRBJ2-5, with 10 bases lining up with TRBD1. This CDR3 spans 15 amino acids. Germline-derived CDR1 and CDR2 are SGHTA and FQGTGA. Trimming took 4 bases from V and 5 from J; bases not matched to a gene: 7. CDR3 nucleotides: TGTGCCAGCAGCTCCGACAGGGGGCCCACGGAGACCCAGTACTTC. Protein product: CASSSDRGPTETQYF.

J is TRBJ2-4 and V is TRBV7-8; possible D gene TRBD2, 6 bases. The V and J ends lost 0 bases and 7 bases respectively, with 13 bases between them. The CDR3 runs to 15 residues. The germline V gene encodes CDR1 SGHVS and CDR2 FQNEAQ. The CDR3 region has the DNA TGTGCCAGCAGCTTAGCGGCGGGGTATAAGAACATTCAGTACTTC. It yields the protein CASSLAAGYKNIQYF.